This TCR beta chain is drawn from a study of T cells in Graves' hyperthyroidism and ophthalmopathy. Study-wide results and caveats: Blood also carried most thyroid clonotypes expanded above 0.001. Model-based prediction identified ophthalmopathy a median roughly six months prior to its onset.

The TCR beta CDR3 regions underwent amplification using RNA transcripts as the source. The TCR CDR3 first-round RT-PCR relied on the HTBI primer set. TCRdb used MiXCR to reprocess the multiplex PCR reads, holding one entry per CDR3 protein. The sample lists some 340,000 distinct CDR3 sequences, around 15% occurring once. There are a few counts of this clonotype. Its cognate antigen is unknown. V lost 0 bases to trimming and J lost 0 bases; unmatched junction nucleotides: 3. The germline V gene has CDR1 MDHEN and CDR2 SYDVKM. The CDR3 covers 16 residues. Criteria for exclusion of patients were uncontrolled infection, other autoimmune disease, pregnancy or lactation.

What was sequenced was blood. The clonotype was recovered from a woman aged 35 to 49 with Graves' ophthalmopathy. The chain is built from TRBV28 and TRBJ2-7; 9 positions match TRBD2. The CDR3 bases are TGTGCCAGCAGTTTATGGCGGACTAGCGTCTCCTACGAGCAGTACTTC. It codes for CASSLWRTSVSYEQYF.